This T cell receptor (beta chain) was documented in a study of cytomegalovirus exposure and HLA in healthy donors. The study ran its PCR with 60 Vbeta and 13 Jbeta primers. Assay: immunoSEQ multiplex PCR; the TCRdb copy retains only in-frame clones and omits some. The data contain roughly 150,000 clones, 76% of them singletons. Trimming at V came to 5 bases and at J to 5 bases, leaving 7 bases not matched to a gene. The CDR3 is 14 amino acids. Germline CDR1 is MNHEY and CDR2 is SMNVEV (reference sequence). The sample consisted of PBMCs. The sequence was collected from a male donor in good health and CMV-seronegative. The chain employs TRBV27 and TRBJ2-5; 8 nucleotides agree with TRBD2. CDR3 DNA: TGTGCCAGCAGTAACCTAGCGGGTCGTGAGACCCAGTACTTC. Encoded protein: CASSNLAGRETQYF.